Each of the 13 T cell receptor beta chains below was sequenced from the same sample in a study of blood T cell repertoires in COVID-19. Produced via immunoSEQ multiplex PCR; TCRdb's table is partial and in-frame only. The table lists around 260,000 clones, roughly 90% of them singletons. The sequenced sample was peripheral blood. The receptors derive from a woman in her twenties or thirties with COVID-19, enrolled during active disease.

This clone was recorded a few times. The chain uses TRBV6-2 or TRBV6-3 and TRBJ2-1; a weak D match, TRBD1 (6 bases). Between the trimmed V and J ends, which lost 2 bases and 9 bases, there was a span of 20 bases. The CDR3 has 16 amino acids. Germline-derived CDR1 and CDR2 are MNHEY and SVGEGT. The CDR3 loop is CASSYRRANRVGEQFF. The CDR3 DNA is TGTGCCAGCAGTTACAGGCGGGCCAACAGGGTGGGTGAGCAGTTCTTC.

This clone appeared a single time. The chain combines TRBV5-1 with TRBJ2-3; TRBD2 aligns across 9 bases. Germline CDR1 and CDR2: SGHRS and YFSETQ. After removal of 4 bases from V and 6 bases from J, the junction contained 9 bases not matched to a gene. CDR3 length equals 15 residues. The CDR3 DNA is TGCGCCAGCAGCCCCGTATCCAGCGGGAGGGATACGCAGTATTTT. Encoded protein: CASSPVSSGRDTQYF.

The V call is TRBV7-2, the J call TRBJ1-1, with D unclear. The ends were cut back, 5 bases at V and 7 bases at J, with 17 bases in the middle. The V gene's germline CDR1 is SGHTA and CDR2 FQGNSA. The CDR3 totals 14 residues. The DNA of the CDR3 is TGTGCCAGCAGCCCTGCCGGGAGTAAGAGTGAAGCTTTCTTT. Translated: CASSPAGSKSEAFF.

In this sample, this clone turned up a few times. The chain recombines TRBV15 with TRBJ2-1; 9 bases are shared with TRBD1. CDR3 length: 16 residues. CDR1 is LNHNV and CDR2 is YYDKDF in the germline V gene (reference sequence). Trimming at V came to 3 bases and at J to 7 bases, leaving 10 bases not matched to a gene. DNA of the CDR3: TGTGCCACCAGCAGTTCACCCGGGACAGGGTCGAATGAGCAGTTCTTC. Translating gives CATSSSPGTGSNEQFF.

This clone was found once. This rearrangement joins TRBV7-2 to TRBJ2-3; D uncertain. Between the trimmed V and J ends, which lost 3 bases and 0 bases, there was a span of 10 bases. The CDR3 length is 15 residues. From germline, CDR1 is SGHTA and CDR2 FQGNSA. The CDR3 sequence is CASSFRWSSTDTQYF. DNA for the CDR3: TGTGCCAGCAGCTTTCGATGGAGTAGCACAGATACGCAGTATTTT.

The chain's CDR3 is CASSLFWEGNEQFF. CDR3 DNA: TGTGCCAGCAGTTTATTTTGGGAGGGAAATGAGCAGTTCTTC. The chain links TRBV27 to TRBJ2-1; 7 bases line up with TRBD2. CDR3 length: 14 amino acids. The V segment lost 1 base and the J segment 7 bases; nucleotides outside the gene matches: 4. Germline-derived CDR1 and CDR2 are MNHEY and SMNVEV (reference sequence).

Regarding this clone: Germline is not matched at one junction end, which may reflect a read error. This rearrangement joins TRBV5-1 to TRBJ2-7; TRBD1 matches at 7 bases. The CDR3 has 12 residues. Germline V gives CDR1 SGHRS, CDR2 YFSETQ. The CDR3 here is CASSVGQEAATF. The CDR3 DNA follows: TGCGCCAGCAGCGTCGGACAGGAGGCCGCTACTTTC.

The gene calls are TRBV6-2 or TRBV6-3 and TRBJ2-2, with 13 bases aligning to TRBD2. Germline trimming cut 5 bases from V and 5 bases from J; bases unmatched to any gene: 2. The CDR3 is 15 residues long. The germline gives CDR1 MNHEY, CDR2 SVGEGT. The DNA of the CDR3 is TGTGCCAGCAGTAGACTAGCGGGAGGAACCGGGGAGCTGTTTTTT. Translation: CASSRLAGGTGELFF.

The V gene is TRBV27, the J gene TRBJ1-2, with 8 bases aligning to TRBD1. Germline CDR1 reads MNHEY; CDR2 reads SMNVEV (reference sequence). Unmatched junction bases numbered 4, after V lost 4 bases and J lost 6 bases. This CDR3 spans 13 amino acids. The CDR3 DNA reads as TGTGCCAGCAGTTGGCAGGGGGCCGATGGCTACACCTTC. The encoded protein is CASSWQGADGYTF.

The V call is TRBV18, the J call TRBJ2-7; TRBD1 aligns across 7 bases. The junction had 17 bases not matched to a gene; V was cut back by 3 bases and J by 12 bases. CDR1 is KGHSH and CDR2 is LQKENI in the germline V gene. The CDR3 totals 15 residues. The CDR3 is CASSPTQVQGSIMYF. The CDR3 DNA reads TGTGCCAGCTCACCGACTCAGGTACAGGGGTCGATAATGTACTTC.

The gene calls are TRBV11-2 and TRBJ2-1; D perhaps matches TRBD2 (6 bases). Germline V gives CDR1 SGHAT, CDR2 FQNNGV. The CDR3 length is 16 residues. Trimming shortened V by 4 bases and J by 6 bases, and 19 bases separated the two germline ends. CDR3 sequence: CASSSIGGGSGNEQFF. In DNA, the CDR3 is TGTGCCAGCAGCTCCATCGGGGGAGGTAGCGGCAATGAGCAGTTCTTC.

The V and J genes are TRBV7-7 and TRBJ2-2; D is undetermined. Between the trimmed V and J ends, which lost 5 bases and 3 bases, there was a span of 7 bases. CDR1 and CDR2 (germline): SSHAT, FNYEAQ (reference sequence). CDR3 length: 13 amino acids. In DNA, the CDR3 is TGTGCCAGCAGCATAAGAGACACCGGGGAGCTGTTTTTT. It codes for CASSIRDTGELFF. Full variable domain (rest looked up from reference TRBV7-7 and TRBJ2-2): GAGVSQSPRYKVTKRGQDVTLRCDPISSHATLYWYQQALGQGPEFLTYFNYEAQPDKSGLPSDRFSAERPEGSISTLTIQRTEQRDSAMYRCASSIRDTGELFFGEGSRLTVL.

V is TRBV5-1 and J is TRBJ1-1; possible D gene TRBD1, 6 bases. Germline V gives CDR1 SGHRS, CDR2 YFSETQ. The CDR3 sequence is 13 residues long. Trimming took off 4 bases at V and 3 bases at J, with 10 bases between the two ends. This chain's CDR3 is CASSEDSYTEAFF. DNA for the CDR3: TGCGCCAGCAGCGAGGACAGCTACACTGAAGCTTTCTTT.